The sequence of this TCR beta chain was determined in a study of blood T cell repertoires in COVID-19. The assay was immunoSEQ multiplex PCR, and TCRdb's table has in-frame clones only and misses some. The repertoire holds 80,000 to 90,000 clones, with 70% to 90% as singletons. CDR1 is SGHDT, CDR2 YYEEEE, per germline. The CDR3 totals 18 residues. The ends lost 2 bases at V and 0 bases at J; junction bases unmatched: 7. This TCR derives from a man in his sixties with acute or convalescent COVID-19. This sequence joins TRBV5-6 and TRBJ2-2; 10 bases map to TRBD2. The sequenced material came from peripheral blood. CDR3 sequence (DNA): TGTGCCAGCAGCTTAGGTCTAGCGGGGGTTTCGAACACCGGGGAGCTGTTTTTT. This encodes CASSLGLAGVSNTGELFF.